This T cell receptor (beta chain) is from a study of cytomegalovirus exposure and HLA in healthy donors. This clone appeared a few times. Its target is not known. General study results and limits: A later analysis appeared to link common viral pathogens to several of the most significant clusters. Under in vitro conditions, three CMV-associated chains were confirmed as specific for CMV antigens.

Primers for the PCR totalled 60 Vbeta and 13 Jbeta. Data came from immunoSEQ multiplex PCR; TCRdb stores just in-frame clones and leaves some out. The repertoire includes about 150,000 clones, roughly 85% of them detected once, and 1.5% sits in the top ten. Sequences were obtained from PBMCs. The TCR originated in a man aged 40-49 years in good health and CMV-seronegative.

The CDR3 sequence is CAITRDRRTEAFF. In DNA form, the CDR3 reads TGTGCCATCACCCGGGACAGGAGAACTGAAGCTTTCTTT. The V and J genes are TRBV10-3 and TRBJ1-1; TRBD1 agrees at 8 bases. The CDR3 is 13 amino acids. Germline values: CDR1 ENHRY, CDR2 SYGVKD. V dropped 7 bases and J dropped 5; count of bases not matched to a gene: 6.